The clone carrying this TCR beta chain was seen only a few times. No patient received treatment before thyroid surgery. This entry belongs to a study of metastatic and nonmetastatic thyroid tumors. Across the whole study: The authors compared repertoires across blood and tumor or nodule tissue from malignant and benign thyroid patients.

TCRdb reassembled clones from the PCR reads with MiXCR. The repertoire holds about 5,000 clones, with almost 35% as singletons. Unmatched junction bases numbered 7, after V lost 4 bases and J lost 1 base. The CDR3 is 15 residues long. CDR1 MNHNS and CDR2 SASEGT come from the germline V gene. This TCR derives from a male donor with papillary thyroid cancer or a benign thyroid nodule (not recorded which). Some clones in this sample may be carry-over from other donors' samples. Sequenced: adjacent normal tissue. The V and J genes are TRBV6-1 and TRBJ2-7, with 7 nucleotides matching TRBD2. CDR3 amino acids: CASSASGMPSYEQYF. In DNA, the CDR3 is TGTGCCAGCAGTGCTAGCGGAATGCCTTCCTACGAGCAGTACTTC.